The 18 T cell receptor beta chains below were found in one sample sequenced in a study of cytomegalovirus exposure and HLA in healthy donors (dated by TCRdb to between 2016 and 2019). The library came from the immunoSEQ multiplex PCR assay. For the multiplex PCR, a mixture combining 60 forward primers for TCR Vbeta segments and 13 reverse primers for TCR Jbeta segments was used. The source is immuneACCESS, and TCRdb retained only in-frame sequences with V and J called. Part of the clones is not carried over; for the studies checked, unresolved V genes explain less than half of this, and the remainder is unexplained. In all, the sample holds around 150,000 clones, and around two thirds of those were seen once. Over 1.5% of the sample comes from the top ten. Specimen: PBMCs. These receptors were obtained from a male donor in good health and CMV-seronegative.

The rearrangement uses TRBV5-1 and TRBJ1-1, with D hard to call. V gave up 3 bases and J gave up 8 bases, with 20 bases separating them. The CDR3 is 15 amino acids. CDR1 is SGHRS, CDR2 YFSETQ, per germline. CDR3 residues: CASSSEGRLAIEAFF. CDR3 coding DNA: TGCGCCAGCAGCTCCGAGGGCAGGTTAGCGATAGAAGCTTTCTTT.

This chain connects TRBV6-6 to TRBJ2-5; D possibly corresponds to TRBD2 (5 bases). The CDR3 totals 12 residues. Germline CDR1 MNHNY, CDR2 SVGAGI (reference sequence). V was trimmed by 4 bases and J by 5 bases, leaving 8 bases between them. The CDR3 loop reads CASSLAIETQYF. The CDR3, as DNA: TGTGCCAGCAGTTTAGCGATTGAGACCCAGTACTTC.

This clone came up a few times. The chain joins TRBV28 to TRBJ1-4; tentatively, D is TRBD1 (5 bases). With 6 bases removed from V and 7 bases from J, the gap between germline ends came to 9 bases. The CDR3 is 12 amino acids. The germline CDR1 and CDR2 sequences are MDHEN and SYDVKM. This CDR3 is CASRQGSEKLFF. The CDR3 DNA sequence: TGTGCCAGCAGGCAGGGTTCTGAAAAACTGTTTTTT.

This chain's CDR3 is CASSSKSGTGNTGELFF. DNA of the CDR3: TGCGCCAGCAGTTCTAAAAGCGGGACAGGGAACACCGGGGAGCTGTTTTTT. V usage is TRBV5-1 and J usage is TRBJ2-2; weak D call: TRBD1 (8 bases). Germline values: CDR1 SGHRS, CDR2 YFSETQ. Trimming took 5 bases from V and 1 from J, leaving 18 bases between them. The length of the CDR3 is 17 residues.

The gene calls are TRBV4-1 and TRBJ2-7, with 7 bases aligning to TRBD2. Germline CDR1 reads MGHRA; CDR2 reads YSYEKL. This CDR3 has 15 residues. Unmatched junction bases numbered 6, after V lost 1 base and J lost 3 bases. In DNA, the CDR3 is TGCGCCAGCAGCCAAGTGACTGGGGGGGGCTACGAGCAGTACTTC. Amino acid sequence: CASSQVTGGGYEQYF.

This clone came up a few times. V is TRBV28 and J is TRBJ1-5; a possible D gene is TRBD1 (6 bases). This CDR3 contains 14 residues. Trimming took 8 bases from V and 1 from J, leaving 12 bases between them. Germline CDR1 reads MDHEN; CDR2 reads SYDVKM. Here the CDR3 reads CASRTAMSNQPQHF. The CDR3, as DNA: TGTGCCAGCCGGACAGCGATGAGCAATCAGCCCCAGCATTTT. The whole variable domain, filled in from reference TRBV28 and TRBJ1-5, reads DVKVTQSSRYLVKRTGEKVFLECVQDMDHENMFWYRQDPGLGLRLIYFSYDVKMKEKGDIPEGYSVSREKKERFSLILESASTNQTSMYLCASRTAMSNQPQHFGDGTRLSIL.

This chain uses TRBV4-1 with TRBJ2-5; 8 bases are a match to TRBD2. J gave up 3 bases and V 0 bases, and 6 bases lay outside the gene matches. Germline CDR1 is MGHRA and CDR2 is YSYEKL. The CDR3 sequence is 16 residues long. Here the CDR3 DNA reads TGCGCCAGCAGCCAAGAGGCGGGAGGTCCAAAAGAGACCCAGTACTTC. Its translation is CASSQEAGGPKETQYF.

J is TRBJ2-7 and V is TRBV28, with D possibly matching TRBD2 (5 bases). Germline V gives CDR1 MDHEN, CDR2 SYDVKM. The CDR3 runs 13 residues. Trimming stripped 5 bases from V and 4 bases from J, with 12 bases between. CDR3 DNA sequence: TGTGCCAGCAGTCCAGACGGGGAATACGAGCAGTACTTC. As protein: CASSPDGEYEQYF.

Concerning this clone itself: This likely comes from a read error, as the CDR3 has no conserved phenylalanine or tryptophan at its end. V is TRBV7-2 and J is TRBJ1-5; D may be TRBD1 (6 bases). The V and J ends lost 2 bases and 5 bases respectively, with 19 bases between them. Germline V gene data show CDR1 as SGHTA and CDR2 as FQGNSA. The CDR3 totals 17 residues. CDR3 nucleotide sequence: TGTGCCAGCAGCTTAAAACAGGGCCCATCTTGGCATCAGCCCCAGCATCTT. Its translation: CASSLKQGPSWHQPQHL.

The V and J genes are TRBV6-1 and TRBJ2-5; D not certain. The CDR3 contains 11 residues. The V end was cut by 10 bases, the J end by 2 bases, with 8 bases between. Germline V lookup: CDR1 MNHNS, CDR2 SASEGT. The CDR3 DNA follows: TGTGCCACGAGGCATCAAGAGACCCAGTACTTC. Translating gives CATRHQETQYF.

The rearrangement joins TRBV6-5 to TRBJ2-7; the D gene is possibly TRBD1 (6 bases). The V end was cut by 7 bases, the J end by 3 bases, with 16 bases between. The CDR3 sequence is 14 residues long. Germline V gene lookup returns CDR1 MNHEY and CDR2 SVGAGI. CDR3 sequence: CASTRDRSGYEQYF. CDR3 sequence (DNA): TGTGCCAGCACCCGCGACAGGAGTGGCTACGAGCAGTACTTC.

The chain is built from TRBV7-3 and TRBJ2-7; a possible D gene is TRBD2 (6 bases). The CDR3 spans 18 residues. Germline lookup yields CDR1 SGHTA and CDR2 FQGTGA. Trimming shortened V by 2 bases and J by 6 bases, and 26 bases separated the two germline ends. This CDR3 is CASSLPLTSRGGRPEQYF. CDR3 in DNA: TGTGCCAGCAGCTTACCTCTTACATCGCGGGGCGGACGCCCCGAGCAGTACTTC.

The chain has TRBV30 and TRBJ2-7, with 11 bases aligning to TRBD2. Unmatched junction bases numbered 12, after V lost 2 bases and J lost 6 bases. The CDR3 runs 16 residues. Germline values: CDR1 GTSNPN, CDR2 SVGIG (reference sequence). Here the CDR3 reads CAWSRVAGGQVSEQYF. CDR3 DNA sequence: TGTGCCTGGAGTCGGGTAGCGGGGGGGCAGGTCTCCGAGCAGTACTTC.

Only one count was recorded for this clone. The chain couples TRBV5-6 to TRBJ1-1, with TRBD1 matching 7 bases. Looked up from germline, CDR1 is SGHDT and CDR2 is YYEEEE. The V segment lost 0 bases and the J segment 1 base; nucleotides outside the gene matches: 6. This CDR3 region has 16 residues. CDR3 amino acids: CASSLAGGFWNTEAFF. The CDR3 DNA sequence: TGTGCCAGCAGCTTGGCAGGGGGGTTCTGGAACACTGAAGCTTTCTTT.

This clone was observed once. Germline and junction disagree at one end, which may indicate a read error. The chain links TRBV7-9 to TRBJ2-7, with 9 bases lining up with TRBD2. There are 16 residues in the CDR3. Germline lookup yields CDR1 SEHNR and CDR2 FQNEAQ (reference sequence). The CDR3: CSSSSFSAGGDYEQYF. The CDR3 DNA reads TGTTCCAGCAGCTCGTTTTCCGCGGGGGGGGACTACGAGCAGTACTTC.

The rearrangement links TRBV7-8 to TRBJ1-5; D uncertain. Germline V CDR1 and CDR2: SGHVS, FQNEAQ. Trimming removed 2 bases at V and 5 bases at J, with 13 bases between. CDR3 length: 15 amino acids. The CDR3 region has the DNA TGTGCCAGCAGCTTAATGGGCTGGGTTTATCAGCCCCAGCATTTT. Translating it yields CASSLMGWVYQPQHF.

This clone was counted a single time. The chain has TRBV7-6 and TRBJ2-5; 7 nucleotides align to TRBD2. The last part of the DNA fits TRBJ2-7 better; the J call may be wrong. Germline CDR1 reads SGHVS; CDR2 reads FNYEAQ. CDR3 length: 14 amino acids. For the CDR3, the DNA is TGTGCCAGCAGCGGGGACTACACCCTTTCCGAGCAGTACTTC. Translated, it gives CASSGDYTLSEQYF.

This clone occurred a few times. One end of the junction varies from germline; a read error may be responsible. The gene calls are TRBV5-1 and TRBJ1-2, with a possible D match to TRBD1 (5 bases). This CDR3 is built from 14 residues. Germline V lookup: CDR1 SGHRS, CDR2 YFSETQ. The CDR3 bases are TGCGCCAGCAGCTTTACGACAGAGGAAGATGGCTACCCCTTC. Residues: CASSFTTEEDGYPF.